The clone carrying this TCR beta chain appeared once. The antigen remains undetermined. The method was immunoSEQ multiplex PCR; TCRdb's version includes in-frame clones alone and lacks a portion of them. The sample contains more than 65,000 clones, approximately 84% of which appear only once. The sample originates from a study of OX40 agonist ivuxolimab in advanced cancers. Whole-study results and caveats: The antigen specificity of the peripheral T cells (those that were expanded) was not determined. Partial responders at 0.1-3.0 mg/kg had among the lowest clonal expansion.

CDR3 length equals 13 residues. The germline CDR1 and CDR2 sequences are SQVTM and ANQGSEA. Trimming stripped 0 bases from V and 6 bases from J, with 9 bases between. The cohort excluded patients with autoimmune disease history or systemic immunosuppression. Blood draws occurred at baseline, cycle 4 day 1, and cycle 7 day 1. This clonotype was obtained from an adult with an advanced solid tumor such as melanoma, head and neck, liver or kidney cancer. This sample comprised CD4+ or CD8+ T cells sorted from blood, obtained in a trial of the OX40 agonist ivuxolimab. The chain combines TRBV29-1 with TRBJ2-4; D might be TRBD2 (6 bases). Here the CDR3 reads CSVEDLGGNIQYF. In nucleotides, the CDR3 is TGCAGCGTTGAAGATCTGGGAGGAAACATTCAGTACTTC. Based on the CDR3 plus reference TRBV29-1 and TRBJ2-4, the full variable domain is SAVISQKPSRDICQRGTSLTIQCQVDSQVTMMFWYRQQPGQSLTLIATANQGSEATYESGFVIDKFPISRPNLTFSTLTVSNMSPEDSSIYLCSVEDLGGNIQYFGAGTRLSVL.